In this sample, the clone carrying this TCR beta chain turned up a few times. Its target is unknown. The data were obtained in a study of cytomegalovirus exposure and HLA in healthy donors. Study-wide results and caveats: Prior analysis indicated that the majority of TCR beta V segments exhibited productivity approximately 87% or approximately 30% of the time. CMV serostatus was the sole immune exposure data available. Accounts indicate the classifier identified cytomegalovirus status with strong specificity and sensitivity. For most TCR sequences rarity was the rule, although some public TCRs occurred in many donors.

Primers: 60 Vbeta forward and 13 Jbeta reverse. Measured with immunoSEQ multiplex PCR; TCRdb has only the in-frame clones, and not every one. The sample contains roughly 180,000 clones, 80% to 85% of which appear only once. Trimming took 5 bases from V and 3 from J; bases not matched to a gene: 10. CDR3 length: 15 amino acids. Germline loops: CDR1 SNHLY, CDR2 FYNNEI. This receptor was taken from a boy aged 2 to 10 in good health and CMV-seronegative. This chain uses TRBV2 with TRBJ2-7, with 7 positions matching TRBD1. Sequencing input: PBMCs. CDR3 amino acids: CASSTRDRPFYEQYF. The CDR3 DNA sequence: TGTGCCAGCAGTACCCGGGACAGACCCTTCTACGAGCAGTACTTC.